Sequencing of this TCR beta chain was carried out in a study of blood T cell repertoires in COVID-19. Turning to the study itself: Samples taken during acute and convalescent COVID-19 were collected in the United States, Italy and Spain. Sample material is recorded as cDNA or gDNA derived from T cells, B-cell-depleted T cells, or PBMCs.

Source study methods: Estimation of nucleated cell counts was performed using reference gene primer amplification. The protocol was immunoSEQ multiplex PCR, while the TCRdb copy is restricted to in-frame clones and leaves out a portion. V, J and clone size derive from that table, while D and trimming were established from the DNA sequence. Of about 220,000 clones in the sample, 84% were seen once. This clone came up a few times. The germline CDR1 and CDR2 sequences are MNHEY and SMNVEV (reference sequence). This CDR3 has 17 residues. V dropped 6 bases and J dropped 1 base, with 16 bases sitting between them.

Sequenced: peripheral blood. The chain is built from TRBV27 and TRBJ1-6; TRBD1 might be the D (5 bases). The clonotype was recovered from a man aged 50 to 59 with active or convalescent COVID-19. In nucleotides, the CDR3 is TGTGCCAGCAGCCCCCGGGGGAGGAAGTCCTATAATTCACCCCTCCACTTT. It codes for CASSPRGRKSYNSPLHF.